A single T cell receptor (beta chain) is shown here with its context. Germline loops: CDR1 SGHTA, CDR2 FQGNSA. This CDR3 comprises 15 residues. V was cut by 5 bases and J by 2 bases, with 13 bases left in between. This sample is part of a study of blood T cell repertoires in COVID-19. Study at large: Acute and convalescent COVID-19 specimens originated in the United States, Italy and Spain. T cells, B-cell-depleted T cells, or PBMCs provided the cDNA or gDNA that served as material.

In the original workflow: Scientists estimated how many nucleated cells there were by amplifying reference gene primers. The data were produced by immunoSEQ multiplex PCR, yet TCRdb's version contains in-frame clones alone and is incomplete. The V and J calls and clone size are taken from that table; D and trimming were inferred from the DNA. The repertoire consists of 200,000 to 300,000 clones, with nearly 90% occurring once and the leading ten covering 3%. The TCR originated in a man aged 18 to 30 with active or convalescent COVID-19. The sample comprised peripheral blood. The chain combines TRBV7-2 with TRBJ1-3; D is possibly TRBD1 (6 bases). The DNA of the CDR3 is TGTGCCAGCAGCCTCCAACAGGGTGCTGGAAACACCATATATTTT. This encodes CASSLQQGAGNTIYF.